This T cell receptor (beta chain) was captured in a study of control samples from healthy donors and cancer patients. Per germline, CDR1 KGHSH and CDR2 LQKENI. The CDR3 sequence is 14 residues long. V was clipped by 5 bases and J by 5 bases; unmatched bases: 9. The repertoire was sequenced with immunoSEQ multiplex PCR; TCRdb's copy has only in-frame clones and lacks some. This sample carries around 92,000 clones, almost 85% of them seen once, and the ten largest clones take roughly 2%. Input material: blood. The receptor comes from a man in his 60s in good health. The rearrangement links TRBV18 to TRBJ2-7; 7 nucleotides line up with TRBD1. CDR3 in DNA: TGTGCCAGCTCATTAGACAGGGTAGTGGACGAGCAGTACTTC. Translated, it gives CASSLDRVVDEQYF.